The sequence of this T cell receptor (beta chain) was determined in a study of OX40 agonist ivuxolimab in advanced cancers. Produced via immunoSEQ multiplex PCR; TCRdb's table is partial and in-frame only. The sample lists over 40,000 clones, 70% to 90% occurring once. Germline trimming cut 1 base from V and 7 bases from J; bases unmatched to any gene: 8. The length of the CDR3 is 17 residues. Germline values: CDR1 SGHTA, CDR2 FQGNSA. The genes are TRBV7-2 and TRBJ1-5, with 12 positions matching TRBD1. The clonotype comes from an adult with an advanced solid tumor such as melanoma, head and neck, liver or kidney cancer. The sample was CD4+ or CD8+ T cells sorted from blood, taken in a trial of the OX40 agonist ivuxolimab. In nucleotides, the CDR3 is TGTGCCAGCAGCTTAGAAGGGACAGGGGGCGCGGGGCAGCCCCAGCATTTT. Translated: CASSLEGTGGAGQPQHF. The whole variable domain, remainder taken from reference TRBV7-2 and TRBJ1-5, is GAGVSQSPSNKVTEKGKDVELRCDPISGHTALYWYRQSLGQGLEFLIYFQGNSAPDKSGLPSDRFSAERTGGSVSTLTIQRTQQEDSAVYLCASSLEGTGGAGQPQHFGDGTRLSIL.